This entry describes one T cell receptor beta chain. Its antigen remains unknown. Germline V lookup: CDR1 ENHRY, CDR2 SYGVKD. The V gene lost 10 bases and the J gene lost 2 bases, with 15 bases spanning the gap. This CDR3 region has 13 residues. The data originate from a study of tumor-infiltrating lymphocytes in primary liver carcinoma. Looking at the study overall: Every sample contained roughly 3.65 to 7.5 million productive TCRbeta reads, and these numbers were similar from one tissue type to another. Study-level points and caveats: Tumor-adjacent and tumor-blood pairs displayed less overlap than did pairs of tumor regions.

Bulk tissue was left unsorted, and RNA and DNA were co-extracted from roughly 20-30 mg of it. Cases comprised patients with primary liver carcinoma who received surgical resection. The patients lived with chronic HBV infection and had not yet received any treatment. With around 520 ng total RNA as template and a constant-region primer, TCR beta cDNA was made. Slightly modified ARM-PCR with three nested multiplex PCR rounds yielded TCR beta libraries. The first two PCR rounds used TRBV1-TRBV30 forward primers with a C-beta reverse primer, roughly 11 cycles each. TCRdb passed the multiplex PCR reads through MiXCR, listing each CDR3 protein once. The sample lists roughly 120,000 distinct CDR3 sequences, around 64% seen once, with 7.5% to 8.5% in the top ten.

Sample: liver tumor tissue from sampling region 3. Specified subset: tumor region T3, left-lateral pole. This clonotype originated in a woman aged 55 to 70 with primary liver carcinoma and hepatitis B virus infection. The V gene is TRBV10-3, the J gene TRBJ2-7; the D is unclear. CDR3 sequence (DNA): TGTGCCAACAGAAAAGACCAAGCCTACGAGCAGTACTTC. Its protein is CANRKDQAYEQYF.